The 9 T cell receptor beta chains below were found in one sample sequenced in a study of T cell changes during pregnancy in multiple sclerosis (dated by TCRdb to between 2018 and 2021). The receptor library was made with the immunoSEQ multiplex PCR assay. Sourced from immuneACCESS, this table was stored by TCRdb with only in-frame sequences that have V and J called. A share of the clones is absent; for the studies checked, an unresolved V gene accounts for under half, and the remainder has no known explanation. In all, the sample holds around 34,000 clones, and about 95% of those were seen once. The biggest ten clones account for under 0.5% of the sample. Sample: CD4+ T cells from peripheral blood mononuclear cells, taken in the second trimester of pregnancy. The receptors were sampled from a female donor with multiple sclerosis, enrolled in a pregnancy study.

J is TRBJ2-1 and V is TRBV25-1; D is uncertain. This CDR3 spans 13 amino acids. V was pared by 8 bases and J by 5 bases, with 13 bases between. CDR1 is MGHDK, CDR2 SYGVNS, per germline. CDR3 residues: CASHGEVHNEQFF. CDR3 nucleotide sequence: TGTGCCAGCCACGGTGAGGTCCACAATGAGCAGTTCTTC.

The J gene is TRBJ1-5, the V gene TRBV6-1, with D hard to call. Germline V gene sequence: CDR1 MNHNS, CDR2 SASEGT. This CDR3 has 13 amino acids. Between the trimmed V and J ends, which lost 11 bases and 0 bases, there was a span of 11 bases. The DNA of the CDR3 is TGTGCCGGACGGGAGTTTAGCAATCAGCCCCAGCATTTT. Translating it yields CAGREFSNQPQHF.

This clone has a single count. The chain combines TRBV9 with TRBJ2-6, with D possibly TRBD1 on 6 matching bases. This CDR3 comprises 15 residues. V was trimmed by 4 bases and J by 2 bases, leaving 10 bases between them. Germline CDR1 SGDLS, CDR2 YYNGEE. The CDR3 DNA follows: TGTGCCAGCAGCTCCTGGGGGCCTGGGGCCAACGTCCTGACTTTC. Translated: CASSSWGPGANVLTF.

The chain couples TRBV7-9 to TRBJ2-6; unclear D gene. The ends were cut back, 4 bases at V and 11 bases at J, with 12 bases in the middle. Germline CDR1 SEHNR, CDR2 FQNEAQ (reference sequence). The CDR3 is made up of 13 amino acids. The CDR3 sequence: CASSSGGVDVLTF. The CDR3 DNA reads TGTGCCAGCAGCTCAGGTGGTGTGGACGTCCTGACTTTC. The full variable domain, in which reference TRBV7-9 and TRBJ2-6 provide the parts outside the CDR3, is DTGVSQNPRHKITKRGQNVTFRCDPISEHNRLYWYRQTLGQGPEFLTYFQNEAQLEKSRLLSDRFSAERPKGSFSTLEIQRTEQGDSAMYLCASSSGGVDVLTFGAGSRLTVL.

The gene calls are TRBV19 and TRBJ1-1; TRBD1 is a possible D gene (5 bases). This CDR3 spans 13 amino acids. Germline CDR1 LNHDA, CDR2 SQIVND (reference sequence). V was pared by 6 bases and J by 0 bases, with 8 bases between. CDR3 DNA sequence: TGTGCCAGTAGGCGACAGCTGAACACTGAAGCTTTCTTT. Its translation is CASRRQLNTEAFF.

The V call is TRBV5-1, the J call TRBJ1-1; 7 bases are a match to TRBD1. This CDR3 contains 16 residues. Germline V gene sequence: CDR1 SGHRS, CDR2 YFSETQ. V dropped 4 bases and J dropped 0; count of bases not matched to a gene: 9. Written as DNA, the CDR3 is TGCGCCAGCAGCCTCGGACAGGCAATAATGAACACTGAAGCTTTCTTT. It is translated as CASSLGQAIMNTEAFF.

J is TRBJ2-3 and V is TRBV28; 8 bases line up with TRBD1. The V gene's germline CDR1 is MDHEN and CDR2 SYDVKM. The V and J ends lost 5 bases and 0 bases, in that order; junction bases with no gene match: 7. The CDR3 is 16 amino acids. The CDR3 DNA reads TGTGCCAGCAGTCTTGGACAGGGCGCTAGCACAGATACGCAGTATTTT. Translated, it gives CASSLGQGASTDTQYF.

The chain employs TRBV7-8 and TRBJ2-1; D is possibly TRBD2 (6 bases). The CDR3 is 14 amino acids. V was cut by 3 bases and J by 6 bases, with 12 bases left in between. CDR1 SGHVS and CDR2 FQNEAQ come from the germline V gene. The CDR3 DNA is TGTGCCAGCAGCTTTCAACTAGCATCCAATGAGCAGTTCTTC. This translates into CASSFQLASNEQFF.

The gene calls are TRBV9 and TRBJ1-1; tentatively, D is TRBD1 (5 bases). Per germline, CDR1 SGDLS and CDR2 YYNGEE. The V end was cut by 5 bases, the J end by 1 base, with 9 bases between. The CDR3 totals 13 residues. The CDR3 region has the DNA TGTGCCAGCAGACCGCAGGGGAACACTGAAGCTTTCTTT. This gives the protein CASRPQGNTEAFF. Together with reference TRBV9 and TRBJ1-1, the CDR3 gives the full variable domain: DSGVTQTPKHLITATGQRVTLRCSPRSGDLSVYWYQQSLDQGLQFLIQYYNGEERAKGNILERFSAQQFPDLHSELNLSSLELGDSALYFCASRPQGNTEAFFGQGTRLTVV.